The 23 T cell receptor beta chains reported below all come from one sample, sequenced in a study of CD8 T cells in ankylosing spondylitis. Points from the study as a whole: Characteristic, it appeared, of ankylosing spondylitis blood was a TCR beta motif of 7 or 8 highly homologous variants.

For these TCRs, the target antigens are not known. TCRdb processed the 5' RACE reads anew with MiXCR; each CDR3 protein has one entry. The sample holds roughly 450,000 distinct CDR3 sequences; around 26% are singletons and the top ten take 0.89%. The sequencing input was blood, either unsorted or a sorted T cell fraction (not recorded which). The receptors derive from a male donor with ankylosing spondylitis.

The J gene is TRBJ2-3, the V gene TRBV5-1, with a weak D call TRBD1 (5 bases). The CDR3 length is 16 residues. CDR1 and CDR2 from the germline V gene are SGHRS and YFSETQ. Trimming pared 0 bases from V and 0 bases from J, leaving 11 bases between. CDR3 bases: TGCGCCAGCAGCTTGGACGGACAAACTAGCACAGATACGCAGTATTTT. Translating it yields CASSLDGQTSTDTQYF.

The rearrangement uses TRBV27 and TRBJ2-1; 9 nucleotides line up with TRBD1. With V trimmed by 4 bases and J by 8 bases, 12 bases remained unmatched. This CDR3 comprises 16 residues. Germline CDR1 reads MNHEY; CDR2 reads SMNVEV (reference sequence). The chain's CDR3 is CASSSPTGQGRDEQFF. In DNA, the CDR3 is TGTGCCAGCAGTTCCCCAACCGGACAGGGGCGCGATGAGCAGTTCTTC.

The chain links TRBV18 to TRBJ2-4, with 9 bases fitting TRBD1. There are 15 residues in the CDR3. Germline V gene sequence: CDR1 KGHSH, CDR2 LQKENI. J lost 6 bases, V lost 5 bases, and 8 bases had no gene match. The CDR3 DNA is TGTGCCAGCTCAACCCTACAGGGGGCCGGAAACATTCAGTACTTC. Its translation is CASSTLQGAGNIQYF.

This clonotype showed up just a few times. The CDR3 spells CASSPETGAYEQYV. In DNA, the CDR3 is TGTGCCAGCTCACCAGAGACAGGGGCCTACGAGCAGTACGTC. The chain has TRBV18 and TRBJ2-7; 8 bases map to TRBD1. Germline V gene data show CDR1 as KGHSH and CDR2 as LQKENI. The CDR3 is 14 residues long. The V and J ends lost 2 bases and 2 bases, in that order; junction bases with no gene match: 2.

The chain joins TRBV20-1 to TRBJ1-2; TRBD1 is a possible D gene (6 bases). The CDR3 has 15 amino acids. Germline V gene data show CDR1 as DFQATT and CDR2 as SNEGSKA (reference sequence). Trimming removed 5 bases at V and 3 bases at J, with 19 bases between. The CDR3: CSARGQPREDYGYTF. CDR3 nucleotide sequence: TGCAGTGCTCGAGGACAGCCACGGGAGGACTATGGCTACACCTTC.

This clonotype appeared a few times. The V call is TRBV3-1, the J call TRBJ2-6, with unresolved D. The germline CDR1 and CDR2 sequences are LGHDT and YNNKEL (reference sequence). CDR3 length: 15 amino acids. V shed 1 base and J shed 0 bases, with 4 bases lying between them. The CDR3: CASSQGNSGANVLTF. CDR3 in DNA: TGTGCCAGCAGCCAAGGCAACTCTGGGGCCAACGTCCTGACTTTC.

The table lists this clonotype with many counts. The chain is built from TRBV6-5 and TRBJ2-5; maybe TRBD2 (5 bases). V was clipped by 5 bases and J by 2 bases, with 9 bases between them. Germline V gene lookup returns CDR1 MNHEY and CDR2 SVGAGI. This CDR3 region has 13 residues. The DNA of the CDR3 is TGTGCCAGCAGTCTACCGGGGCAAGAGACCCAGTACTTC. Amino acids: CASSLPGQETQYF.

V is TRBV20-1 and J is TRBJ2-3, with TRBD2 matching 14 bases. Trimming at V came to 6 bases and at J to 1 base, leaving 3 bases not matched to a gene. The CDR3 spans 15 residues. CDR1 and CDR2 from the germline V gene are DFQATT and SNEGSKA (reference sequence). As DNA, the CDR3 is TGCAGTGCGGGACTAGCGGGAGCTGGCACAGATACGCAGTATTTT. This encodes CSAGLAGAGTDTQYF.

This clonotype was counted a few times. The V and J genes are TRBV5-1 and TRBJ2-1; no clear D gene. The CDR3 has 17 amino acids. Trimming removed 4 bases at V and 0 bases at J, with 17 bases between. CDR1 SGHRS and CDR2 YFSETQ come from the germline V gene. The CDR3 region has the DNA TGCGCCAGCAGCCTACTTTCGACGGTGAGCTCCTACAATGAGCAGTTCTTC. Amino acid sequence: CASSLLSTVSSYNEQFF.

This clonotype was picked up a small number of times. The V call is TRBV4-1, the J call TRBJ2-1; D perhaps matches TRBD2 (5 bases). The germline gives CDR1 MGHRA, CDR2 YSYEKL. Trimming removed 4 bases at V and 0 bases at J, with 19 bases between. The CDR3 runs to 18 residues. In DNA, the CDR3 is TGCGCCAGCAGCCCTAAGGTGGTAGGTGGGAGCTCCTACAATGAGCAGTTCTTC. It translates to CASSPKVVGGSSYNEQFF.

In its sample, this clonotype was seen many times. The chain is built from TRBV7-8 and TRBJ1-1; possible D gene TRBD1, 5 bases. This CDR3 region has 14 residues. The germline gives CDR1 SGHVS, CDR2 FQNEAQ. Trimming stripped 5 bases from V and 1 base from J, with 11 bases between. The CDR3 loop is CASSRGTANTEAFF. Written as DNA, the CDR3 is TGTGCCAGCAGCCGGGGGACGGCGAACACTGAAGCTTTCTTT.

This clonotype was observed many times. The chain recombines TRBV10-3 with TRBJ1-5; D is ambiguous. Trimming shortened V by 2 bases and J by 2 bases, and 10 bases separated the two germline ends. This CDR3 contains 15 residues. Germline-derived CDR1 and CDR2 are ENHRY and SYGVKD. The CDR3 DNA follows: TGTGCCATCAGTGAGGGACCCACAGGCAATCAGCCCCAGCATTTT. Its protein product is CAISEGPTGNQPQHF.

V and J are TRBV5-1 and TRBJ2-5; possible D gene TRBD2, 5 bases. This CDR3 is built from 14 residues. The V gene's germline CDR1 is SGHRS and CDR2 YFSETQ. The V gene lost 0 bases and the J gene lost 2 bases, with 8 bases spanning the gap. CDR3 coding DNA: TGCGCCAGCAGCTTGGTGAGGGCACAAGAGACCCAGTACTTC. This encodes CASSLVRAQETQYF.

This clonotype was picked up many times. This chain links TRBV12-3 or TRBV12-4 with TRBJ2-3, with TRBD2 matching 11 bases. The CDR3 length is 15 residues. V lost 6 bases to trimming and J lost 1 base; unmatched junction nucleotides: 3. The CDR3 reads CASRTSGKGTDTQYF. CDR3 in DNA: TGTGCCAGCAGGACTAGCGGGAAAGGCACAGATACGCAGTATTTT.

With regard to this clonotype: Its ends do not fully match the called genes, so a read error is possible. The CDR3 region has the DNA TGCTGTGCTAGAGGGCTAGCGGGAGGGTTAAGCTCCTACAATGAGCAGTTCTTC. This sequence encodes CCARGLAGGLSSYNEQFF. The V gene is TRBV20-1, the J gene TRBJ2-1; the match to TRBD2 covers 12 bases. The CDR3 spans 18 residues. CDR1 is DFQATT and CDR2 is SNEGSKA in the germline V gene (reference sequence).

This clonotype was seen a handful of times. The chain recombines TRBV12-3 or TRBV12-4 with TRBJ2-5; 12 nucleotides match TRBD1. Germline trimming cut 5 bases from V and 5 bases from J; bases unmatched to any gene: 6. This CDR3 spans 15 amino acids. The CDR3 nucleotides are TGTGCCAGCAGTACCTCTGGGACAGGGGGCGAGACCCAGTACTTC. As protein: CASSTSGTGGETQYF.

This clonotype was picked up a small number of times. This rearrangement joins TRBV29-1 to TRBJ1-2; TRBD1 matches 12 bases. This CDR3 contains 15 residues. V lost 0 bases and J lost 8; bases outside the gene matches: 7. Germline CDR1 reads SQVTM; CDR2 reads ANQGSEA. The CDR3 DNA sequence: TGCAGCGTTGAAGATACGGGACAGGGGGCTAGGGGCTACACCTTC. This gives the protein CSVEDTGQGARGYTF.

This clonotype came up a few times. The rearrangement joins TRBV10-3 to TRBJ2-7, with TRBD2 matching 11 bases. This CDR3 region has 16 residues. The V gene's germline CDR1 is ENHRY and CDR2 SYGVKD. Trimming took 2 bases from V and 3 from J; bases not matched to a gene: 6. This CDR3 is CAISETGLAEGYEQYF. CDR3 bases: TGTGCCATCAGTGAGACGGGACTAGCGGAGGGCTACGAGCAGTACTTC.

About this clonotype itself: At one of its ends the junction is not consistent with the germline gene, which may arise from a read error. V gene TRBV18 combines with J gene TRBJ1-1, with TRBD1 as a possible D gene (5 bases). CDR1 and CDR2 (germline): KGHSH, LQKENI. This CDR3 has 14 residues. The CDR3 loop is CASSTPTGETEAFF. The CDR3 DNA reads as TGTGCCAGCTCAACACCCACAGGAGAAACTGAAGCTTTCTTT.

The chain is built from TRBV11-2 and TRBJ1-1; D might be TRBD1 (5 bases). This CDR3 spans 17 amino acids. Germline V gene lookup returns CDR1 SGHAT and CDR2 FQNNGV. Trimming pared 0 bases from V and 2 bases from J, leaving 16 bases between. CDR3 nucleotide sequence: TGTGCCAGCAGCTTAGATACGATGACGGGGACTAACACTGAAGCTTTCTTT. Encoded protein: CASSLDTMTGTNTEAFF.

V and J are TRBV5-1 and TRBJ1-3; tentative D call: TRBD1 (5 bases). The CDR3 length is 17 residues. Germline CDR1 and CDR2: SGHRS and YFSETQ. V was trimmed by 0 bases and J by 0 bases, leaving 13 bases between them. The CDR3 region is CASSLVTGMNSGNTIYF. CDR3 nucleotides: TGCGCCAGCAGCTTGGTTACAGGAATGAACTCTGGAAACACCATATATTTT.

This clonotype was counted only a few times. V usage is TRBV19 and J usage is TRBJ2-1, with D possibly TRBD1 on 6 matching bases. This CDR3 region has 15 residues. Germline CDR1 is LNHDA and CDR2 is SQIVND (reference sequence). V shed 0 bases and J shed 1 base, with 7 bases lying between them. The CDR3 DNA reads TGTGCCAGTAGTATAGAGGGACATTCCTACAATGAGCAGTTCTTC. Its protein is CASSIEGHSYNEQFF.

The sample holds a few counts of this clonotype. V is TRBV7-2 and J is TRBJ2-7; D gene unclear. Germline values: CDR1 SGHTA, CDR2 FQGNSA. The V end lost 4 bases, the J end lost 0 bases, and 7 bases lay between the germline ends. The CDR3 covers 13 residues. The CDR3 here is CASSSQSSYEQYV. The CDR3 bases are TGTGCCAGCAGCTCACAGAGCTCCTACGAGCAGTACGTC.